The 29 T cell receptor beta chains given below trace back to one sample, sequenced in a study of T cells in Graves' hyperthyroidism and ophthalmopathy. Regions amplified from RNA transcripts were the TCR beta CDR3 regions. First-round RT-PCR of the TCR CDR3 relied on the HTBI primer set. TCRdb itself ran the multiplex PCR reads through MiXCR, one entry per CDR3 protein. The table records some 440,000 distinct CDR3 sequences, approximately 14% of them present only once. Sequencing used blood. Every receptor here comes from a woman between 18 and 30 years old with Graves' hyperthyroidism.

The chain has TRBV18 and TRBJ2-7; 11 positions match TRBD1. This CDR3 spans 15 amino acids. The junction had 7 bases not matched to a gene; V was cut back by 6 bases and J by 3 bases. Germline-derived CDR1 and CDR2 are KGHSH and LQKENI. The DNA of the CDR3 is TGTGCCAGCTCTATAGGACAGGGGGCGAACTACGAGCAGTACTTC. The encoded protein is CASSIGQGANYEQYF.

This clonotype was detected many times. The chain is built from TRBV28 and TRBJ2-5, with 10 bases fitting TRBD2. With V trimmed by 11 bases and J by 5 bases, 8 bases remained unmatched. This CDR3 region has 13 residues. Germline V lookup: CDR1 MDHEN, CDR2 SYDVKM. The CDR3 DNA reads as TGTGCCGGAGCAGGGGGACTAGCGGAGACCCAGTACTTC. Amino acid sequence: CAGAGGLAETQYF.

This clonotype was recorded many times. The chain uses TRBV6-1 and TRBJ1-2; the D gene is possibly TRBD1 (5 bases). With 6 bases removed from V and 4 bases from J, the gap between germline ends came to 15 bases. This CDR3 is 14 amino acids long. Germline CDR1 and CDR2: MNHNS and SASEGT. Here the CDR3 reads CASRPSQGIYGYTF. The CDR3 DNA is TGTGCCAGCAGACCTTCTCAGGGTATCTATGGCTACACCTTC.

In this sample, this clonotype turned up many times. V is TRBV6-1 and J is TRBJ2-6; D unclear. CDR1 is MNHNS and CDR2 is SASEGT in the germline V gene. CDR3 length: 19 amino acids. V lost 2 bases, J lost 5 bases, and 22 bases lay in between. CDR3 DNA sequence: TGTGCCAGCAGTGAACTCGGCCAGCCGCGTATTGAACGGGCCAACGTCCTGACTTTC. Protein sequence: CASSELGQPRIERANVLTF.

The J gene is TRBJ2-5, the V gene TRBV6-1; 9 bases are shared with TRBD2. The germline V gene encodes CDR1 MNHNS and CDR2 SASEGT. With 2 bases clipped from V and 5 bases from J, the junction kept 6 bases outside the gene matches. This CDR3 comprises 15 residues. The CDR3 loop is CASSERLAGSETQYF. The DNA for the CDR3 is TGTGCCAGCAGTGAAAGGCTAGCGGGAAGCGAGACCCAGTACTTC.

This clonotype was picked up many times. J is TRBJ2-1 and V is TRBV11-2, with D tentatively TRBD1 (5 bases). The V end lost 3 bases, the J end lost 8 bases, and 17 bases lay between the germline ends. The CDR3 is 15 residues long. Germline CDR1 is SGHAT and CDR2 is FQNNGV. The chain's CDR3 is CASSLGRQSLDEQFF. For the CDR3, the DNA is TGTGCCAGCAGCTTGGGCCGACAGAGTCTGGATGAGCAGTTCTTC.

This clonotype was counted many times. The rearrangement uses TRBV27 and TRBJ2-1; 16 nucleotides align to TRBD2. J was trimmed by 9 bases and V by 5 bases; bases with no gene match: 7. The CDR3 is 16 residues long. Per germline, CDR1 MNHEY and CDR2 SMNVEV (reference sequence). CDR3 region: CASSDGTSGRGGEQFF. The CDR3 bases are TGTGCCAGCAGTGACGGGACTAGCGGGAGGGGTGGTGAGCAGTTCTTC.

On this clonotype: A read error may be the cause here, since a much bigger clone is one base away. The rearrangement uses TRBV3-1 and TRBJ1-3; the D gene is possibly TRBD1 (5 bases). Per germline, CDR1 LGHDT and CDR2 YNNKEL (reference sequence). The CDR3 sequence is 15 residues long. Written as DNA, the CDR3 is TGTGCCAGCAGCCCTCGACCGGGGGGAGGAAGCACCATATATTTT. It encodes CASSPRPGGGSTIYF.

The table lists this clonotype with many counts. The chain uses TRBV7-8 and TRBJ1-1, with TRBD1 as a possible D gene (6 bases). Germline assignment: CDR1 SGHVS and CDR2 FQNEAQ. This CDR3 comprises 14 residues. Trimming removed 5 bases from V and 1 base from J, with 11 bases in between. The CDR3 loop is CASSRGARNTEAFF. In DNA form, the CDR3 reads TGTGCCAGCAGCCGGGGGGCTCGGAACACTGAAGCTTTCTTT.

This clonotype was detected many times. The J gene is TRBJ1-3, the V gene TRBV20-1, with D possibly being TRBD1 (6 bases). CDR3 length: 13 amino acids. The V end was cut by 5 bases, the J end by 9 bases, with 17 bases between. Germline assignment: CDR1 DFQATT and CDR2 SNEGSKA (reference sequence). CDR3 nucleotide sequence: TGCAGTGCTGTCAAGACAGGACGGAGCACCATATATTTT. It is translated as CSAVKTGRSTIYF.

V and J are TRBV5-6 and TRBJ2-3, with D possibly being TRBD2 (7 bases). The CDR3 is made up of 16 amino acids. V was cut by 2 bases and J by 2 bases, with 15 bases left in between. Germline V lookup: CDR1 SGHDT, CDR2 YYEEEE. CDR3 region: CASSFLGGGDTDTQYF. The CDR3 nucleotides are TGTGCCAGCAGCTTCCTAGGGGGGGGTGACACAGATACGCAGTATTTT.

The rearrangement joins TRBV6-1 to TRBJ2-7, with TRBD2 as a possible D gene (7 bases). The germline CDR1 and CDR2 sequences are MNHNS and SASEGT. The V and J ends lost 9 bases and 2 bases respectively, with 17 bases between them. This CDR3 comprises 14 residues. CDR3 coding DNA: TGTGCCAGGGGGGGGACAAGCGGGGCCTACGAGCAGTACTTC. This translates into CARGGTSGAYEQYF.

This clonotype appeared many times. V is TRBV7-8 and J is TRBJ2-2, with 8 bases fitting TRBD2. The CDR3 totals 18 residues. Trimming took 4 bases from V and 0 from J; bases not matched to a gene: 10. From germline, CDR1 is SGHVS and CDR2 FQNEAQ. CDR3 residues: CASSSRVMGLANTGELFF. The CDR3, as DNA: TGTGCCAGCAGCTCCCGCGTCATGGGACTAGCGAACACCGGGGAGCTGTTTTTT. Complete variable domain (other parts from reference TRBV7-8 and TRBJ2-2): GAGVSQSPRYKVAKRGQDVALRCDPISGHVSLFWYQQALGQGPEFLTYFQNEAQLDKSGLPSDRFFAERPEGSVSTLKIQRTQQEDSAVYLCASSSRVMGLANTGELFFGEGSRLTVL.

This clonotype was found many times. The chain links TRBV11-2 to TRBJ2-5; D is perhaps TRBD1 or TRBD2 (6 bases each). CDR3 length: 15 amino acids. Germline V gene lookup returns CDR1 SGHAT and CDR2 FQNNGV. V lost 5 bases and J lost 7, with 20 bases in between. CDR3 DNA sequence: TGTGCCAGCAGCCCGATAGCGGAGGGGGGCTCGACCCAGTACTTC. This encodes CASSPIAEGGSTQYF.

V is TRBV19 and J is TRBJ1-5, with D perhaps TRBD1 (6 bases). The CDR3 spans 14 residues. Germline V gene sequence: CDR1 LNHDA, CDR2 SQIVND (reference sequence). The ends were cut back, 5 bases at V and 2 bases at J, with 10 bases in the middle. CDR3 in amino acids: CASSPGEGNQPQHF. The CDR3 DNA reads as TGTGCCAGTAGTCCAGGGGAGGGCAATCAGCCCCAGCATTTT.

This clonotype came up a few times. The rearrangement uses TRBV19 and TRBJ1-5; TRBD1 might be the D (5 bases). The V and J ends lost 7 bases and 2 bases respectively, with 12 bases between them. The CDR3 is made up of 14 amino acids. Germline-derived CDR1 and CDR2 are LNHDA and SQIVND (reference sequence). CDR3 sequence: CASTRVIGNQPQHF. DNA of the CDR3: TGTGCCAGTACCAGGGTCATCGGCAATCAGCCCCAGCATTTT.

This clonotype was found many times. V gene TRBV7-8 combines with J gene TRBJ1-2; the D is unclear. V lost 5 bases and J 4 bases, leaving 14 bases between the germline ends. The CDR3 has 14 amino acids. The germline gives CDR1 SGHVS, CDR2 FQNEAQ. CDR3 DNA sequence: TGTGCCAGCAGCCGGACTGATACCTCCTATGGCTACACCTTC. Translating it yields CASSRTDTSYGYTF.

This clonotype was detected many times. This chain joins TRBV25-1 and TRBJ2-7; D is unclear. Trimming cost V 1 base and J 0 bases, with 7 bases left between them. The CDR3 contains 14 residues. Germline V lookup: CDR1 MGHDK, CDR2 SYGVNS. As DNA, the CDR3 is TGTGCCAGCAGTGAATCAGGATCCTCCTACGAGCAGTACTTC. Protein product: CASSESGSSYEQYF.

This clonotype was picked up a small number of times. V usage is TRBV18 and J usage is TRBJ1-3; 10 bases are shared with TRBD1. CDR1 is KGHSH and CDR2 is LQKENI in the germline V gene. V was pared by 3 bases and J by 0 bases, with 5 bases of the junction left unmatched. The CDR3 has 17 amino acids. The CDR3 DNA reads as TGTGCCAGCTCACCCGGGACAGGGGACCTCTCTGGAAACACCATATATTTT. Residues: CASSPGTGDLSGNTIYF.

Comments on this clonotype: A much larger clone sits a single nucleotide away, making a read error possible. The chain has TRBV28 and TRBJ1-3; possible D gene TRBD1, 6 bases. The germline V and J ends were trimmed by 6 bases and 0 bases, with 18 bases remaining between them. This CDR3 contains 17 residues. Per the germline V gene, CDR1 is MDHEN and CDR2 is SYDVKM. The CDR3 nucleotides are TGTGCCAGCAGCCCAGCGGGGACACCACACTCTGGAAACACCATATATTTT. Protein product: CASSPAGTPHSGNTIYF.

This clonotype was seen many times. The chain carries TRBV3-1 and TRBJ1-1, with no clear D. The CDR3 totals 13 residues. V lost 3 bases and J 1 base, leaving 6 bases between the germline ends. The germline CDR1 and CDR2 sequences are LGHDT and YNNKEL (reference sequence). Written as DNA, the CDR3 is TGTGCCAGCAGCCATGGAGGGAACACTGAAGCTTTCTTT. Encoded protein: CASSHGGNTEAFF.

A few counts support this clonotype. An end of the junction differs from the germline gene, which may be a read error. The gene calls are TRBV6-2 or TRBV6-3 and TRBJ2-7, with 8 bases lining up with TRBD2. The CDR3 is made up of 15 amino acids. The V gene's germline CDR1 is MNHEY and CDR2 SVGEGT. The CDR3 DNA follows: TGTGCCACCCTGCCCCTAACGGGAGGGAGGTACGAGCAGCACTTC. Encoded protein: CATLPLTGGRYEQHF.

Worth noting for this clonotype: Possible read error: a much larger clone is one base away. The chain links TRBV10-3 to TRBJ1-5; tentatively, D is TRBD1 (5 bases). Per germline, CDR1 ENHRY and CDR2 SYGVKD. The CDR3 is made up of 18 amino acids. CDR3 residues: CAISDPGTYSHSNQPQHF. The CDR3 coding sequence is TGTGCCATTAGTGATCCGGGGACTTACTCCCATAGCAATCAGCCCCAGCATTTT.

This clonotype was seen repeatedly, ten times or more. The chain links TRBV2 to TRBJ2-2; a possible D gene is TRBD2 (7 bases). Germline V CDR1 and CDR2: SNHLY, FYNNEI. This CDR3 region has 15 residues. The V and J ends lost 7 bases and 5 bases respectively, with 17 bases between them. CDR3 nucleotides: TGTGCCAGCACCCGGGGGGCTGGGGTGACCGGGGAGCTGTTTTTT. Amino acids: CASTRGAGVTGELFF. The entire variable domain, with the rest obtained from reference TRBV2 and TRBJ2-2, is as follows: EPEVTQTPSHQVTQMGQEVILRCVPISNHLYFYWYRQILGQKVEFLVSFYNNEISEKSEIFDDQFSVERPDGSNFTLKIRSTKLEDSAMYFCASTRGAGVTGELFFGEGSRLTVL.

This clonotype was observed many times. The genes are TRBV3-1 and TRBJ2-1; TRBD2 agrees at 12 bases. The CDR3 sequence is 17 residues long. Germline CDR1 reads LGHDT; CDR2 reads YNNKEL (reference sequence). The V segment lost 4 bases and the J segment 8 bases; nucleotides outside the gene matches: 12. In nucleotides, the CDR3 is TGTGCCAGCAGCCCCTTGCCCGGGACTAGCGGGTGGGATGAGCAGTTCTTC. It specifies CASSPLPGTSGWDEQFF.

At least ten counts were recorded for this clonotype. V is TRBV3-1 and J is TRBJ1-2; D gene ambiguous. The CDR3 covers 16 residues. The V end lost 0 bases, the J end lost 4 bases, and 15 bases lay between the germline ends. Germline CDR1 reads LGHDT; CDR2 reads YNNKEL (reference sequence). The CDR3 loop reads CASSQDRVPPIYGYTF. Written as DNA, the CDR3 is TGTGCCAGCAGCCAAGATAGGGTGCCCCCGATCTATGGCTACACCTTC.

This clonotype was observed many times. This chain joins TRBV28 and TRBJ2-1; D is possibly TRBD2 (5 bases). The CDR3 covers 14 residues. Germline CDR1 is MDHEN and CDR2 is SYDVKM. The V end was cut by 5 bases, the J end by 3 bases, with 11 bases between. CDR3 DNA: TGTGCCAGCAGTCTAGCCGATCACTACAATGAGCAGTTCTTC. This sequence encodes CASSLADHYNEQFF.

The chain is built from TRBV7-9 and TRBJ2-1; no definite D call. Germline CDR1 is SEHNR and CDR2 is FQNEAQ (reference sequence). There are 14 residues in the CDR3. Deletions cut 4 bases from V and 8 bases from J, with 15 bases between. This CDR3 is CASSSAMPFDEQFF. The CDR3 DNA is TGTGCCAGCAGCTCCGCCATGCCCTTCGATGAGCAGTTCTTC.

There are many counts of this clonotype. CDR3 in amino acids: CASSPISVDRGYGYTF. The CDR3 DNA follows: TGTGCCAGCAGCCCTATCTCGGTGGACAGGGGCTATGGCTACACCTTC. The gene calls are TRBV5-4 and TRBJ1-2; 9 nucleotides match TRBD1. Germline V gives CDR1 SGHNT, CDR2 YYREEE (reference sequence). This CDR3 region has 16 residues. Trimming cost V 4 bases and J 4 bases; bases outside gene matches: 11.